The table lists the clone carrying this T cell receptor (beta chain) with a few counts. Its target is not known. With a much larger clone just one base away, this may be a read error. Constant-region reverse primers amplified full-length variable regions, followed by semi-nested Nested Universal Primer A PCR. TCRdb ran MiXCR on the 5' RACE reads and lists one entry per CDR3 protein. The sample has around 10,000 distinct CDR3 sequences; approximately 17% are singletons. Study-wide findings and caveats: Tumor Treg TCRs overlapped most with tumor naive CD4+ cells. Larger-cohort validation covered only one TCR beta V-J rearrangement. In terms of TCR gene usage, tumor memory CD4+ T cells clustered together with blood and lymph node memory CD4+ cells, as well as with lymph node naive CD4+ cells.

The CDR3 contains 13 residues. V gave up 6 bases and J gave up 4 bases, with 9 bases separating them. Treg sorting used a CD4+CD25+CD127-/low gate. This receptor was identified in a female donor with breast cancer. The chain links TRBV12-3 or TRBV12-4 to TRBJ2-2; D is undetermined. The specimen was Tregs sorted from a lymph node. CDR3 region: CASSNGGTGELFF. CDR3 DNA sequence: TGTGCCAGCAGCAACGGCGGCACCGGGGAGCTGTTTTTT.